This TCR beta chain was sequenced for a study of graft-versus-host responses after intestinal transplantation (dated by TCRdb to the early 2020s). About the full investigation: The transplants that recipients got were multivisceral, liver-intestinal, or isolated intestinal. Every recipient was given anti-thymocyte globulin induction, then maintenance tacrolimus and steroids for around three years. After intestinal transplantation, graft-versus-host and host-versus-graft alloreactive T cell clones were followed in the graft, circulation and bone marrow using bulk TCR-beta CDR3 sequencing. Alloreactive clones were identified by sequencing pre-transplant mixed lymphocyte reaction products and comparing these products with unstimulated pre-transplant donor and recipient T cells. Of the 20 to 25 intestinal transplant recipients enrolled in the cohort, one of whom was a retransplant, a few patients without pretransplant specimens were excluded. Donor T cell macrochimerism was defined as a peak of at least 4% donor T cells among recipient peripheral blood mononuclear cells. Rather than going through the commercial service, samples from a few later patients were sequenced in-house on an Illumina MiSeq and processed with MiXCR.

The germline V gene (reference sequence) supplies CDR1 GTSNPN and CDR2 SVGIG. A distance of 10 bases separates the germline ends of V and J, which lose 6 bases and 5 bases respectively. There are 11 amino acids in the CDR3, from cysteine to phenylalanine inclusive. The only DNA kept is the CDR3, 33 bases in frame from the first base. Sample time point, as interpreted from the label and publication: cells obtained before transplantation from donor or recipient. CD3+CD4+ and CD3+CD8+ populations were FACS-sorted from unstimulated pre-transplant donor and recipient cells taken from spleen or lymph nodes. General study outcomes and caveats: In the allografts of patients with donor T cell macrochimerism, GvH to HvG T cell clonal ratios were high. GvH clones were found in recipient bone marrow, and some of the GvH clones appeared earlier in ileal mucosa or blood, which is consistent with an intestinal mucosal origin. Conclusions were limited by the relatively low number and heterogeneity of intestinal transplant patients. Early after transplant, peak levels of circulating GvH clones were associated with declines in HvG clones.

Libraries came from the immunoSEQ multiplex PCR assay. For most patients, genomic DNA was isolated with the Qiagen DNeasy Blood and Tissue Kit and sent frozen to Adaptive Biotechnologies for TCR sequencing. For most patients, high-throughput TCR-beta CDR3 sequencing of genomic DNA was performed by Adaptive Biotechnologies. The authors' pipeline ran thus. TCR sequencing data were retrieved from Adaptive's ImmunoSEQ software for 15 to 20 patients, whereas three other patients were processed with MiXCR and VDJtools. To correct CD4 versus CD8 sorting errors, any sequence found in both subsets at a frequency ratio below 5:1 was removed. CDR3 nucleotide sequences shared by donor and recipient were removed because the origin of these sequences could not be assigned. To count as alloreactive, a clone needed at least 2-fold expansion over unstimulated cells and a minimum CFSE-low frequency of 0.002% (template counts) or 0.001% (read counts). Clones detected in sequenced pre-transplant spleen, lymph node, or MLR CFSE-low populations of the donor or recipient were defined as mappable. The cumulative frequency of alloreactive clones was calculated as a percentage of all sequences, weighted by copy number. Imported from immuneACCESS, the table was reduced by TCRdb to in-frame sequences with V and J called. These copies leave out some clones; in studies compared against another copy, an unresolved V gene accounts for under half, and the cause of the remainder is not known. V and J calls and clone size come straight from that table; D and trimming were deduced from the DNA. A total of more than 65,000 clones appear in this sample, 90% to 95% of them only once. The ten top clones hold around 0.57% of the sample.

Details on this clone: There is no known antigen for this receptor. Base qualities are not at hand, and no much larger clone is one base apart.

The rearrangement combines TRBV30 with TRBJ2-5; the D segment cannot be called with confidence. This receptor was obtained from a human donor who received an intestinal transplant. The sequencing used unstimulated CD8+ T cells sorted from spleen or lymph node cells, collected before intestinal transplant. The nucleotide sequence reads as follows: TGTGCCTGTTCTCTGGAGGAGACCCAGTACTTC. Translated, it reads CACSLEETQYF.